The rows below give T cell receptor beta chains drawn from one sample of a study of tumor-infiltrating lymphocytes in oesophageal squamous cell carcinoma. MiXCR was run by TCRdb on the PCR reads, yielding one entry per CDR3 protein. The table shows over 14,000 distinct CDR3 sequences, with 46% occurring only once. The specimen was blood. The receptors derive from a male donor with esophageal squamous cell carcinoma. Each CDR3 is given with its conserved first and last residue. D genes are given only for firm matches. The listing skips clone size in some rows; elsewhere it reads once, few, many or a size class.

many,-,TRBJ2-1,TRBV28,CATIGDSRGASKQFF,TGTGCCACCATAGGTGACTCTCGAGGGGCGAGTAAGCAGTTCTTC
-,TRBD1,TRBJ1-1,TRBV6-6,CASSTGGPTEAFF,TGTGCCAGCAGTACAGGGGGCCCCACTGAAGCTTTCTTT
-,TRBD1,TRBJ2-5,TRBV7-6,CASSLVGDRGETQYF,TGTGCCAGCAGCTTAGTGGGGGACAGGGGTGAGACCCAGTACTTC
-,TRBD1,TRBJ2-7,TRBV4-2,CASSQDRDRPYEQYF,TGTGCCAGCAGCCAAGACCGGGACAGGCCCTACGAGCAGTACTTC
few,-,TRBJ1-2,TRBV7-2,CASSLGGNYGYTF,TGTGCCAGCAGCTTAGGCGGAAACTATGGCTACACCTTC
medium-sized,TRBD2,TRBJ2-5,TRBV7-9,CASSLGTSGQETQYF,TGTGCCAGCAGCTTAGGGACTAGCGGACAAGAGACCCAGTACTTC
-,TRBD2,TRBJ2-1,TRBV5-1,CASSWGTSGLNEQFF,TGCGCCAGCAGCTGGGGGACTAGCGGGTTGAATGAGCAGTTCTTC
-,TRBD2,TRBJ2-5,TRBV24-1,CATSVSGGGETQYF,TGTGCCACCAGTGTATCGGGGGGAGGGGAGACCCAGTACTTC
few,-,TRBJ2-5,TRBV7-2,CASSQRQAQYF,TGTGCCAGCAGCCAAAGGCAGGCCCAGTACTTC
-,-,TRBJ2-5,TRBV20-1,CSAPEGGGEETQYF,TGCAGTGCTCCAGAGGGGGGAGGGGAAGAGACCCAGTACTTC
-,TRBD1,TRBJ2-7,TRBV7-2,CASRSDRGREQYF,TGTGCCAGCAGGTCGGACAGGGGCCGCGAGCAGTACTTC
medium-sized,TRBD2,TRBJ2-5,TRBV10-2,CASSVSSGVQETQYF,TGCGCCAGCAGTGTTTCTAGCGGGGTCCAAGAGACCCAGTACTTC
many,-,TRBJ2-7,TRBV12-3/TRBV12-4,CASSPDRISYEQYF,TGTGCCAGCAGCCCGGACCGAATCTCCTACGAGCAGTACTTC
-,TRBD1,TRBJ1-4,TRBV18,CASSALGQGNEKLFF,TGTGCCAGCTCAGCGCTGGGACAGGGAAACGAAAAACTGTTTTTT
-,-,TRBJ2-1,TRBV7-7,CASSFTIGNEQFF,TGTGCTAGCAGCTTTACTATAGGTAATGAGCAGTTCTTC
medium-sized,TRBD2,TRBJ2-3,TRBV7-3,CASSRGLAGRTDTQYF,TGTGCCAGCAGCCGGGGACTAGCGGGTCGCACAGATACGCAGTATTTT
few,-,TRBJ2-5,TRBV7-2,CASSLTGSPQETQYF,TGTGCCAGCAGCTTAACAGGGAGCCCCCAAGAGACCCAGTACTTC
once,TRBD2,TRBJ2-3,TRBV7-2,CASRPTGTSGRTSF,TGTGCCAGCAGGCCGACCGGGACTAGCGGGAGGACCTCTTTT
large,-,TRBJ2-3,TRBV7-2,CASSFYVSSLSTDTQYF,TGTGCCAGCAGCTTTTACGTCAGCTCTCTCAGCACAGATACGCAGTATTTT
few,-,TRBJ2-1,TRBV7-3,CASSLLPQTNEQFF,TGTGCCAGCAGCTTACTCCCACAAACCAATGAGCAGTTCTTC